This T cell receptor beta chain was captured by sequencing in a study of T cells in Graves' hyperthyroidism and ophthalmopathy. Template material for amplifying TCR beta CDR3 regions consisted of RNA transcripts. The HTBI primer set drove a first-round RT-PCR of the TCR CDR3. TCRdb re-called the multiplex PCR reads through MiXCR, storing one row per CDR3 protein. The profile shows some 720,000 distinct CDR3 sequences, about 17% of them singletons. A lack of ophthalmopathy progression within 18 months defined stable Graves' hyperthyroidism. Patients were excluded because of uncontrolled infection, other autoimmune disease, pregnancy or lactation. Diagnoses rested on clinical symptoms, serum thyroxine and TRAb, thyroid ultrasound and orbital computed tomography. The source material was blood. The TCR comes from a man between 18 and 29 years old with Graves' hyperthyroidism.

Written as DNA, the CDR3 is TGTGCCAGCAGCTTGGATCTGGATTCACCCCTCCACTTT. This codes for CASSLDLDSPLHF. The chain employs TRBV5-5 and TRBJ1-6; D gene unclear. The CDR3 runs 13 residues. V lost 0 bases and J 8 bases, leaving 6 bases between the germline ends. Germline CDR1 is SGHKS and CDR2 is YYEKEE (reference sequence).